Sequencing of this TCR beta chain was carried out in a study of neoadjuvant anti-PD-1 for oral cavity cancer. Background on the study: Around day 43, patients without progression received a fourth nivolumab dose before surgery.

Time point here: after neoadjuvant nivolumab, at surgical resection. Libraries were prepared by immunoSEQ multiplex PCR; TCRdb keeps only in-frame clonotypes and omits some of them. The sample gives about 1,400 clones, around 50% of which show up once; approximately 16% is in the top ten. The CDR3 spans 18 residues. From germline, CDR1 is LNHNV and CDR2 YYDKDF (reference sequence). V dropped 1 base and J dropped 3 bases, with 19 bases sitting between them. The sequence came from a person between 40 and 85 years old with oral cavity squamous cell carcinoma. Sequenced here: tumor tissue, sampled after nivolumab (anti-PD-1) treatment. V is TRBV15 and J is TRBJ2-1, with TRBD1 as a possible D gene (6 bases). CDR3 DNA: TGTGCCACCAGCAGAGGCCCCCCGGGACAAATTAACTACAATGAGCAGTTCTTC. Translating gives CATSRGPPGQINYNEQFF.